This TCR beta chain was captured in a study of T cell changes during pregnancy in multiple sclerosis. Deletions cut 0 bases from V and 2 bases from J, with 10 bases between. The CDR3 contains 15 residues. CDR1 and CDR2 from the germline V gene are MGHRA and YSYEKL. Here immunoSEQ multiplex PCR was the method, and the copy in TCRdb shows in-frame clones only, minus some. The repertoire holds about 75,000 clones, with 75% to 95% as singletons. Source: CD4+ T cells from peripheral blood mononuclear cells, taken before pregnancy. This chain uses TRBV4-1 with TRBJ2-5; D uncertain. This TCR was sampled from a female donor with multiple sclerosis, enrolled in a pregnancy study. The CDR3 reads CASSQDEKRQETQYF. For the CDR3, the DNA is TGCGCCAGCAGCCAAGATGAGAAGCGTCAAGAGACCCAGTACTTC.